Detailed here is one TCR beta chain. Its antigen is undetermined. The germline V gene has CDR1 LGHNA and CDR2 YNFKEQ. V was clipped by 5 bases and J by 2 bases; unmatched bases: 4. The CDR3 extends over 14 amino acids. The sample is drawn from a study of CD8+ T cells in alopecia areata. Broader study findings: For lesional scalp, especially alopecia totalis/universalis, clonality was higher than in normal scalp. Scalp clonality dropped significantly under tofacitinib, as did expanded CD8+ top-100 clones. Resident alphabeta T cells of normal skin are also sequenced in scalp samples.

Treatment defined: oral pan-JAK inhibitor, 5-10 mg twice daily. Alopecia areata patients provided lesional scalp punch biopsies and peripheral blood, both collected for the study. cDNA prepared by RNA extraction and subsequent reverse transcription served as the template for sequencing. Assay: immunoSEQ multiplex PCR; the TCRdb copy retains only in-frame clones and omits some. The sample shows fewer than 250,000 clones, around 43% of them seen only once. This clonotype was sampled from a human donor with alopecia areata. The specimen comprised CD4+ T cells sorted from blood, sampled at approximately week 36, from a patient treated with tofacitinib. This sequence joins TRBV4-2 and TRBJ1-2, with 8 bases that match TRBD1. The CDR3 DNA reads TGTGCCAGCAGCTTGGGACAGGCCAACTATGGCTACACCTTC. Translation gives CASSLGQANYGYTF.